These 20 T cell receptor beta chains originate from one sample sequenced in a study of T-cell memory formation after mild COVID-19. TCRdb passed the 5' RACE reads through MiXCR, listing each CDR3 protein once. The sample records more than 300,000 distinct CDR3 sequences, around 15% being singletons. Source material: PBMCs or a T cell subset sorted from them (not recorded which). The receptors derive from a man younger than 30 who had mild COVID-19 (a few samples of this study predate the infection). Cell type and time point are not known.

The chain links TRBV5-6 to TRBJ2-1, with D hard to call. Germline V gene sequence: CDR1 SGHDT, CDR2 YYEEEE. This CDR3 contains 15 residues. Trimming shortened V by 4 bases and J by 8 bases, and 19 bases separated the two germline ends. The CDR3, as DNA: TGTGCCAGCAGCCGTGTCGCCACAGTAAACCATGAGCAGTTCTTC. It specifies CASSRVATVNHEQFF.

The chain employs TRBV20-1 and TRBJ2-5; 8 nucleotides align to TRBD2. The CDR3 runs 13 residues. The trim removed 0 bases at V and 3 bases at J, leaving 0 bases unmatched. Per germline, CDR1 DFQATT and CDR2 SNEGSKA (reference sequence). The CDR3 DNA reads TGCAGTGCTAGAGAACTAGCGGAAGAGACCCAGTACTTC. Translating it yields CSARELAEETQYF.

As for this clonotype: One end of the junction varies from germline; a read error may be responsible. The chain recombines TRBV28 with TRBJ1-2; 9 bases match TRBD1. There are 15 residues in the CDR3. Looked up from germline, CDR1 is MDHEN and CDR2 is SYDVKM. CDR3: CAISSSGTGNYGYTF. The CDR3 coding sequence is TGTGCCATCAGTTCGTCCGGGACAGGGAACTATGGCTACACCTTC.

This clonotype was seen at least ten times. The rearrangement uses TRBV4-1 and TRBJ2-3; 7 positions match TRBD1. CDR1 is MGHRA and CDR2 is YSYEKL in the germline V gene. Unmatched junction bases numbered 1, after V lost 0 bases and J lost 1 base. CDR3 length: 15 residues. The CDR3 spells CASSQDDRGTDTQYF. The CDR3 bases are TGCGCCAGCAGCCAAGATGACAGGGGCACAGATACGCAGTATTTT.

This chain links TRBV6-4 with TRBJ2-1; 8 bases are shared with TRBD1. The CDR3 has 15 amino acids. Losses at the gene ends were 4 bases for V and 8 bases for J; bases not matched to a gene: 10. Per germline, CDR1 MRHNA and CDR2 SNTAGT. CDR3 nucleotide sequence: TGTGCCAGCAGTGTGTATCCGACAGGGGCATATGAGCAGTTCTTC. It translates to CASSVYPTGAYEQFF.

The sample holds a few counts of this clonotype. This chain joins TRBV2 and TRBJ1-1; no firm D call. Between the trimmed V and J ends, which lost 5 bases and 0 bases, there was a span of 10 bases. CDR3 length equals 14 residues. Germline CDR1 SNHLY, CDR2 FYNNEI. CDR3 DNA: TGTGCCAGCAGTATGGGGTTAATGAACACTGAAGCTTTCTTT. This encodes CASSMGLMNTEAFF. The full variable domain, its missing parts supplied by reference TRBV2 and TRBJ1-1, is EPEVTQTPSHQVTQMGQEVILRCVPISNHLYFYWYRQILGQKVEFLVSFYNNEISEKSEIFDDQFSVERPDGSNFTLKIRSTKLEDSAMYFCASSMGLMNTEAFFGQGTRLTVV.

This clonotype has a count of ten or more. The CDR3 bases are TGTGCCAGCAGCTCTCATAGTGGAACAGATACGCAGTATTTT. Translated: CASSSHSGTDTQYF. The chain links TRBV7-9 to TRBJ2-3; D uncertain. The germline V and J ends were trimmed by 4 bases and 3 bases, with 11 bases remaining between them. The CDR3 spans 14 residues. Germline V CDR1 and CDR2: SEHNR, FQNEAQ (reference sequence).

This clonotype has just a few counts. This chain joins TRBV12-3 or TRBV12-4 and TRBJ2-5; TRBD1 agrees at 8 bases. This CDR3 has 15 residues. J lost 5 bases, V lost 2 bases, and 7 bases had no gene match. The CDR3 coding sequence is TGTGCCAGCAGTTTACTCGGGACAGGCGGCGAGACCCAGTACTTC. The encoded protein is CASSLLGTGGETQYF.

Turning to this clonotype: A much larger clonotype is one base distant, so this may be a read error. This sequence joins TRBV7-9 and TRBJ2-3; D is undetermined. Trimming removed 3 bases at V and 4 bases at J, with 5 bases between. The CDR3 totals 12 residues. Germline V CDR1 and CDR2: SEHNR, FQNEAQ (reference sequence). DNA for the CDR3: TGTGCCAGCAGCTTTGGGGCAGATACGCAGTATTTT. Amino acids: CASSFGADTQYF.

The table lists this clonotype with many counts. The chain joins TRBV12-3 or TRBV12-4 to TRBJ2-3; D unclear. The CDR3 has 10 residues. V shed 7 bases and J shed 7 bases, with 6 bases lying between them. Here the CDR3 reads CASMANTQYF. CDR3 DNA sequence: TGTGCCAGCATGGCAAATACGCAGTATTTT.

V gene TRBV29-1 combines with J gene TRBJ2-1; TRBD1 matches at 8 bases. The V and J ends lost 1 base and 5 bases, in that order; junction bases with no gene match: 10. The CDR3 length is 16 residues. Germline V CDR1 and CDR2: SQVTM, ANQGSEA. The CDR3 sequence: CSVEGSRQGRNNEQFF. CDR3 coding DNA: TGCAGCGTTGAAGGTTCCCGACAGGGGCGAAACAATGAGCAGTTCTTC.

This chain links TRBV4-2 with TRBJ2-3; TRBD1 aligns across 7 bases. CDR3 length equals 14 residues. The V and J ends lost 3 bases and 3 bases, in that order; junction bases with no gene match: 3. From germline, CDR1 is LGHNA and CDR2 YNFKEQ. The CDR3 reads CASSQRTGTDTQYF. The CDR3 DNA reads as TGTGCCAGCAGCCAGCGGACAGGAACAGATACGCAGTATTTT.

The rearrangement joins TRBV6-6 to TRBJ2-7; D not certain. Looked up from germline, CDR1 is MNHNY and CDR2 is SVGAGI (reference sequence). V lost 10 bases to trimming and J lost 1 base, with 17 bases between them. The CDR3 covers 14 residues. Here the CDR3 reads CATKLLFGSYEQYF. CDR3 in DNA: TGTGCCACTAAATTACTATTCGGGTCCTACGAGCAGTACTTC.

This chain connects TRBV7-9 to TRBJ2-3; TRBD2 matches 8 bases. Trimming at V came to 5 bases and at J to 4 bases, leaving 5 bases not matched to a gene. CDR1 SEHNR and CDR2 FQNEAQ come from the germline V gene (reference sequence). The CDR3 runs 14 residues. The CDR3 bases are TGTGCCAGCAGCCGGGGGGGCCAACCAGATACGCAGTATTTT. Translated: CASSRGGQPDTQYF.

This clonotype turned up a few times. Likely a read error: the CDR3 ends without its conserved phenylalanine or tryptophan. The DNA is left out, because the CDR3 cannot be placed on it with certainty; the CDR3 is given as TCRdb lists it. The chain employs TRBV27 and TRBJ1-4; the table's TRBD1 call for D was not verified on the DNA. The CDR3 spans 11 residues, counting both ends. Germline V lookup: CDR1 MNHEY, CDR2 SMNVEV (reference sequence). CDR3 sequence reads: CASSLCPGQDR.

Only a few counts were recorded for this clonotype. The chain joins TRBV6-1 to TRBJ2-3; 12 bases match TRBD1. With V trimmed by 6 bases and J by 1 base, 5 bases remained unmatched. The germline CDR1 and CDR2 sequences are MNHNS and SASEGT. The CDR3 length is 16 residues. CDR3 in DNA: TGTGCCAGCAGGGGACAGGGGGCTTTGCGCACAGATACGCAGTATTTT. Protein product: CASRGQGALRTDTQYF.

In this sample, this clonotype turned up many times. The chain couples TRBV14 to TRBJ2-3; 8 positions agree with TRBD1. The J segment lost 5 bases and the V segment lost 3 bases, leaving 7 bases of the junction unmatched. The CDR3 loop spans 15 amino acids. The germline gives CDR1 SGHDN, CDR2 FVKESK. This chain's CDR3 is CASSHRGRGRDTQYF. The CDR3 nucleotides read TGTGCCAGCAGCCATCGCGGCAGGGGGCGAGATACGCAGTATTTT.

This clonotype was recorded at least ten times. The rearrangement joins TRBV14 to TRBJ2-1; no definite D call. The V gene's germline CDR1 is SGHDN and CDR2 FVKESK. The CDR3 consists of 13 residues. V was trimmed by 2 bases and J by 6 bases, leaving 8 bases between them. CDR3 protein: CASSQSGPNEQFF. In nucleotides, the CDR3 is TGTGCCAGCAGCCAAAGTGGACCCAATGAGCAGTTCTTC.

A note on this clonotype: At one boundary the junction diverges from the germline segment, which might be a read error. V is TRBV6-1 and J is TRBJ1-5; the D gene is possibly TRBD1 (5 bases). The CDR3 extends over 16 amino acids. Germline V gene lookup returns CDR1 MNHNS and CDR2 SASEGT. CDR3 protein: CASSEGTVKLNQPQHF. The CDR3 nucleotides are TGTGCCAGCAGCGAAGGGACGGTCAAGCTAAATCAGCCCCAGCATTTT.

This sequence joins TRBV6-2 or TRBV6-3 and TRBJ2-1; D is ambiguous. Germline assignment: CDR1 MNHEY and CDR2 SVGEGT. The CDR3 covers 12 residues. V was pared by 2 bases and J by 4 bases, with 3 bases between. The CDR3 region is CASSYAYNEQFF. The CDR3 coding sequence is TGTGCCAGCAGTTACGCTTACAATGAGCAGTTCTTC.